This T cell receptor beta chain comes out of a study of a mutant IDH1 vaccine in newly diagnosed glioma. Generated by immunoSEQ multiplex PCR, the TCRdb table keeps only in-frame clones and is missing some. Of tens of thousands of clones listed, about 80% are singletons. Of note for this clone: Its target is unknown.

The V end was cut by 2 bases, the J end by 8 bases, with 15 bases between. Germline V lookup: CDR1 ENHRY, CDR2 SYGVKD. The CDR3 totals 14 residues. As to time point: week 11, during vaccination. Topical imiquimod accompanied each vaccine dose, which consisted of 300 ug of mutant IDH1 20-mer peptide. The receptor's source is a man aged 50-59 years with glioma. Sample: PBMCs, taken from a glioma patient whose treatment included an IDH1 peptide vaccine. The chain combines TRBV10-3 with TRBJ1-2; maybe TRBD1 (5 bases). CDR3 loop: CAISENAGAEGYTF. CDR3 in DNA: TGTGCCATCAGTGAGAACGCCGGGGCCGAGGGCTACACCTTC.